The following is a T cell receptor beta chain sequence with its context. The antigen remains unidentified. Data came from immunoSEQ multiplex PCR; TCRdb stores just in-frame clones and leaves some out. The sample consists of roughly 30,000 clones, roughly 77% of them appearing once. Included were adult ileal or ileocolonic Crohn's patients indicated for ileocolonic resection. This record comes from a study of T cell repertoires in ileal Crohn's disease. Study summary: About half of patients got postoperative therapy: about a dozen thiopurines, around 19 anti-TNF. Regarding the study as a whole: Every patient over 26.8% clonality showed endoscopic recurrence.

This sequence was found in an adult with Crohn's disease. The sequencing input was ileal tissue.

This CDR3 reads CASSRTGTGGNTIYF. The CDR3 DNA reads as TGTGCCAGCAGCCGGACAGGGACGGGCGGAAACACCATATATTTT. V usage is TRBV14 and J usage is TRBJ1-3, with 8 bases that match TRBD1. The CDR3 is 15 amino acids. Germline loops: CDR1 SGHDN, CDR2 FVKESK. The ends lost 4 bases at V and 4 bases at J; junction bases unmatched: 6.